The next 8 T cell receptor beta chains were all read from a single sample in a study of patients and donors after allogeneic stem cell transplantation. TCRdb called the RT-PCR reads again in MiXCR, with one record for every CDR3 protein. The data show more than 850,000 distinct CDR3 sequences, more than 15% seen once. The sample consisted of blood, either unsorted or a sorted T cell fraction (not recorded which). The source of these receptors is a human donor who was either an allogeneic HSCT recipient or a stem cell or donor lymphocyte infusion donor (not recorded which). It is not recorded whose cells these are; they may come from a transplant donor.

This chain joins TRBV27 and TRBJ1-2; 8 bases match TRBD1. CDR1 is MNHEY and CDR2 is SMNVEV in the germline V gene (reference sequence). The length of the CDR3 is 17 residues. V was clipped by 5 bases and J by 0 bases; unmatched bases: 11. This CDR3 reads CASSHPGQAGPNYGYTF. The CDR3 region has the DNA TGTGCCAGCAGTCATCCGGGACAGGCCGGGCCTAACTATGGCTACACCTTC.

This clonotype was seen more than once but under ten times. The chain couples TRBV12-3 or TRBV12-4 to TRBJ2-7, with 10 bases identical to TRBD2. V was clipped by 2 bases and J by 6 bases; unmatched bases: 10. This CDR3 has 16 amino acids. CDR3 coding DNA: TGTGCCAGCAGTTTATCTAGCGGGGGACCCTCGGGCGAGCAGTACTTC. Its protein is CASSLSSGGPSGEQYF.

This clonotype has only one observation. The chain is built from TRBV4-2 and TRBJ2-1, with D hard to call. CDR1 and CDR2 (germline): LGHNA, YNFKEQ. This CDR3 has 14 amino acids. V lost 4 bases and J lost 5, with 12 bases in between. The CDR3 region has the DNA TGTGCCAGCAGCCCCCTAGGAGACAACAATGAGCAGTTCTTC. Protein: CASSPLGDNNEQFF.

This chain joins TRBV7-8 and TRBJ1-2, with a tentative D call TRBD1 (5 bases). Germline V gene sequence: CDR1 SGHVS, CDR2 FQNEAQ. The length of the CDR3 is 17 residues. V gave up 1 base and J gave up 5 bases, with 20 bases separating them. The CDR3 loop is CASSLVARPGGTYGYTF. The CDR3 DNA reads TGTGCCAGCAGCTTAGTAGCCCGGCCTGGGGGTACTTATGGCTACACCTTC. Based on the CDR3 plus reference TRBV7-8 and TRBJ1-2, the full variable domain is GAGVSQSPRYKVAKRGQDVALRCDPISGHVSLFWYQQALGQGPEFLTYFQNEAQLDKSGLPSDRFFAERPEGSVSTLKIQRTQQEDSAVYLCASSLVARPGGTYGYTFGSGTRLTVV.

This chain uses TRBV5-1 with TRBJ2-1; no clear D gene. Germline V lookup: CDR1 SGHRS, CDR2 YFSETQ. This CDR3 has 15 amino acids. V lost 0 bases and J lost 2, with 9 bases in between. CDR3 amino acids: CASSLERPAYNEQFF. CDR3 DNA: TGCGCCAGCAGCTTGGAAAGACCCGCCTACAATGAGCAGTTCTTC. Full variable domain (remainder filled in from reference TRBV5-1 and TRBJ2-1): KAGVTQTPRYLIKTRGQQVTLSCSPISGHRSVSWYQQTPGQGLQFLFEYFSETQRNKGNFPGRFSGRQFSNSRSEMNVSTLELGDSALYLCASSLERPAYNEQFFGPGTRLTVL.

This sequence joins TRBV5-1 and TRBJ2-1, with TRBD2 matching 13 bases. With V trimmed by 1 base and J by 0 bases, 4 bases remained unmatched. Germline assignment: CDR1 SGHRS and CDR2 YFSETQ. This CDR3 has 18 residues. CDR3: CASSLPTSGRSSYNEQFF. In nucleotides, the CDR3 is TGCGCCAGCAGCTTGCCGACTAGCGGGAGGAGCTCCTACAATGAGCAGTTCTTC.

This clonotype has more than one count but fewer than ten. The rearrangement links TRBV5-6 to TRBJ1-6; possible D gene TRBD1, 5 bases. V was pared by 5 bases and J by 8 bases, with 11 bases between. This CDR3 spans 13 amino acids. Per germline, CDR1 SGHDT and CDR2 YYEEEE. The CDR3 nucleotides read TGTGCCAGCAGATTCTCGGGGGATTCACCCCTCCACTTT. The encoded protein is CASRFSGDSPLHF.

This rearrangement joins TRBV12-3 or TRBV12-4 to TRBJ2-3; D gene unclear. The CDR3 contains 15 residues. V lost 4 bases and J 2 bases, leaving 13 bases between the germline ends. CDR3: CASSSPDMITDTQYF. The CDR3 DNA follows: TGTGCCAGCAGTTCCCCCGATATGATCACAGATACGCAGTATTTT.